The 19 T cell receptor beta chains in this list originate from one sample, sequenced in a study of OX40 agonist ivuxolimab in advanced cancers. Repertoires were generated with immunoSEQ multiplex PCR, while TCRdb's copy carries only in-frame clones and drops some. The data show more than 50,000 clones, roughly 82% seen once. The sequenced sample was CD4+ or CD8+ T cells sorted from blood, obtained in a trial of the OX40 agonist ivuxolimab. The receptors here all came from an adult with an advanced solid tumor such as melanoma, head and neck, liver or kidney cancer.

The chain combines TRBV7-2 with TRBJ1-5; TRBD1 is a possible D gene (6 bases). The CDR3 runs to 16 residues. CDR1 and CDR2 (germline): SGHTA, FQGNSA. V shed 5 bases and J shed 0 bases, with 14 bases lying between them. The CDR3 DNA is TGTGCCAGCAGCCCAAAGGGGGGATATAGCAATCAGCCCCAGCATTTT. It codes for CASSPKGGYSNQPQHF. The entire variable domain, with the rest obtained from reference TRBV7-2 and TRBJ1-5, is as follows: GAGVSQSPSNKVTEKGKDVELRCDPISGHTALYWYRQSLGQGLEFLIYFQGNSAPDKSGLPSDRFSAERTGGSVSTLTIQRTQQEDSAVYLCASSPKGGYSNQPQHFGDGTRLSIL.

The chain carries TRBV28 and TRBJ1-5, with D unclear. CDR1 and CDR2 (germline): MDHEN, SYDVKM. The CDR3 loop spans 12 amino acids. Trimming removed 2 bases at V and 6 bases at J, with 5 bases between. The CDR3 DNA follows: TGTGCCAGCAGTTTAGCTGGTCAGCCCCAGCATTTT. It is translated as CASSLAGQPQHF.

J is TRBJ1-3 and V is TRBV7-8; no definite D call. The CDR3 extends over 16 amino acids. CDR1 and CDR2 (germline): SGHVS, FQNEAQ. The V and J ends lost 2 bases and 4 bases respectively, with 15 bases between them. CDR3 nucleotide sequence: TGTGCCAGCAGCTTACGGAACATTGGTAACGGAAACACCATATATTTT. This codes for CASSLRNIGNGNTIYF.

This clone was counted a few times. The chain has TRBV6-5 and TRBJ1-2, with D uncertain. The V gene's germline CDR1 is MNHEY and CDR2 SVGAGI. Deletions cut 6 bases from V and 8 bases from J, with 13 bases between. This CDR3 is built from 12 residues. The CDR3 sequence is CASRREDGGYTF. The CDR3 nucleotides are TGTGCCAGCAGGAGGGAGGACGGCGGCTACACCTTC.

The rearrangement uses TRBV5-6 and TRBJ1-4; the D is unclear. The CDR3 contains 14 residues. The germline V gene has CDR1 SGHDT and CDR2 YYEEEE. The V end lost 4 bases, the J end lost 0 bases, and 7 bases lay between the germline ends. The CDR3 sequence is CASSPGATNEKLFF. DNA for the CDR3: TGTGCCAGCAGCCCCGGGGCAACTAATGAAAAACTGTTTTTT.

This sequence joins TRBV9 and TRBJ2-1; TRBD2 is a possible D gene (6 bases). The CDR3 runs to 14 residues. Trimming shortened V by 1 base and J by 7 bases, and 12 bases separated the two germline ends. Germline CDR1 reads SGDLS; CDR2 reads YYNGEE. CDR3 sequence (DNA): TGTGCCAGCAGCGTAAGCCTCCGGGAGAATGAGCAGTTCTTC. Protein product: CASSVSLRENEQFF.

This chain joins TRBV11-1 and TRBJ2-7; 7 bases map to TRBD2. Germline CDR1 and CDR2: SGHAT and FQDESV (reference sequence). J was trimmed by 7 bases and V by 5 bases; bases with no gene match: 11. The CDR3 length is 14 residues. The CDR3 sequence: CASSPYTPGGEQYF. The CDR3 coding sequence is TGTGCCAGCAGCCCATACACACCGGGGGGTGAGCAGTACTTC.

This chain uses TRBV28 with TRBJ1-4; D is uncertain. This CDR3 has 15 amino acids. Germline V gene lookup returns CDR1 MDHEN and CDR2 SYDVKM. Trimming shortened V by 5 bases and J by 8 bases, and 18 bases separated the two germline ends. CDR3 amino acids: CASSPPTGGDEKLFF. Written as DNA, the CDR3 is TGTGCCAGCAGTCCCCCGACTGGAGGAGACGAAAAACTGTTTTTT.

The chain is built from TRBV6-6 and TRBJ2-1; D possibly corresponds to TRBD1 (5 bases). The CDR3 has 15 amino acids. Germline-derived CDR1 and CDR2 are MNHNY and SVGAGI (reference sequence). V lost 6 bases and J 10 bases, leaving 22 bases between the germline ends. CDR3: CASSSQDLGAHEQFF. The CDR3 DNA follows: TGTGCCAGCAGCTCCCAGGACCTTGGGGCGCACGAGCAGTTCTTC.

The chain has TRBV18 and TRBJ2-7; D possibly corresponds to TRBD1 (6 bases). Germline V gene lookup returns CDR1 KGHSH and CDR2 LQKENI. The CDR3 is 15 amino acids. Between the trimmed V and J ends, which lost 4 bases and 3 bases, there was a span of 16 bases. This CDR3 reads CASSQTRDTYYEQYF. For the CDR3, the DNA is TGTGCCAGCTCACAAACCCGGGACACATACTACGAGCAGTACTTC.

This CDR3 is CASSFLSSGANVLTF. In DNA, the CDR3 is TGTGCCAGCAGTTTCCTCTCCTCTGGGGCCAACGTCCTGACTTTC. The chain combines TRBV6-5 with TRBJ2-6; D uncertain. Germline-derived CDR1 and CDR2 are MNHEY and SVGAGI. The CDR3 totals 15 residues. Trimming stripped 4 bases from V and 0 bases from J, with 7 bases between.

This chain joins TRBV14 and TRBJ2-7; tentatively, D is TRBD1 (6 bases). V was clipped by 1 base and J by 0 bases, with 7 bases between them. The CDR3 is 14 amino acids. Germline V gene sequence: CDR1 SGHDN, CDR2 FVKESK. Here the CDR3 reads CASSQGDISYEQYF. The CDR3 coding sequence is TGTGCCAGCAGCCAAGGGGACATCTCCTACGAGCAGTACTTC.

In nucleotides, the CDR3 is TGTGCCATCAGTACCCAGACAGGGGGATTTTACGAGCAGTACTTC. It translates to CAISTQTGGFYEQYF. J is TRBJ2-7 and V is TRBV10-3, with 9 bases that match TRBD1. The CDR3 has 15 residues. The junction had 9 bases not matched to a gene; V was cut back by 5 bases and J by 4 bases. CDR1 ENHRY and CDR2 SYGVKD come from the germline V gene.

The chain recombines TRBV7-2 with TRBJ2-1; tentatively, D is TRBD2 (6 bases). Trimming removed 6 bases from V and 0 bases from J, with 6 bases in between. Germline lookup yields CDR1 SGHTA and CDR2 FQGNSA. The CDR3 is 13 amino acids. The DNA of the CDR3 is TGTGCCAGCAGGCGGGACTCCTACAATGAGCAGTTCTTC. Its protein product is CASRRDSYNEQFF.

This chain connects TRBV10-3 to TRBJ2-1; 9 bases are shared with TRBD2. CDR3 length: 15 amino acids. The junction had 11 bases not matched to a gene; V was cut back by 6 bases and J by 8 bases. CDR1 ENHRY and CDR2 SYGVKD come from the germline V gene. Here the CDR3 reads CAIRSGSGGTYEQFF. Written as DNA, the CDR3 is TGTGCCATCAGATCAGGAAGCGGGGGGACCTATGAGCAGTTCTTC.

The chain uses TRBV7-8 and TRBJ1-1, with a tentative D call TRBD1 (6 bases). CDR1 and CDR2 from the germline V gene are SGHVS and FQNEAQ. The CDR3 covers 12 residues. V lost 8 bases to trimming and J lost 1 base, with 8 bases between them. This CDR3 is CASGGGNTEAFF. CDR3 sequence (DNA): TGTGCCAGCGGGGGCGGGAACACTGAAGCTTTCTTT.

CDR3 nucleotides: TGTGCCAGCGGTTCTGGCGGGGCAGTGGAGACCCAGTACTTC. Translation: CASGSGGAVETQYF. The V and J genes are TRBV11-3 and TRBJ2-5, with D perhaps matching TRBD2 (6 bases). Germline assignment: CDR1 SGHNT and CDR2 YENEEA. This CDR3 region has 14 residues. V dropped 8 bases and J dropped 5 bases, with 18 bases sitting between them.

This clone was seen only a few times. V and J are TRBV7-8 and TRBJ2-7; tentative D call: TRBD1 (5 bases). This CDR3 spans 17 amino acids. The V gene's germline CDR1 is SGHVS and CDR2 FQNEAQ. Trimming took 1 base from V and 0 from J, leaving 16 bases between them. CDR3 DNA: TGTGCCAGCAGCTTAGTTGCCTTACAGGTTAGCTCCTACGAGCAGTACTTC. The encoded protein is CASSLVALQVSSYEQYF.

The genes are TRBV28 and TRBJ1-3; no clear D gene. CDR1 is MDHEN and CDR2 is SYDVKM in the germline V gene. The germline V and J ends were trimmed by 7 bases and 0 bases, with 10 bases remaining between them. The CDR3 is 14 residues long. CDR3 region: CASNGILSGNTIYF. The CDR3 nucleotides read TGTGCCAGCAACGGAATTCTCTCTGGAAACACCATATATTTT.